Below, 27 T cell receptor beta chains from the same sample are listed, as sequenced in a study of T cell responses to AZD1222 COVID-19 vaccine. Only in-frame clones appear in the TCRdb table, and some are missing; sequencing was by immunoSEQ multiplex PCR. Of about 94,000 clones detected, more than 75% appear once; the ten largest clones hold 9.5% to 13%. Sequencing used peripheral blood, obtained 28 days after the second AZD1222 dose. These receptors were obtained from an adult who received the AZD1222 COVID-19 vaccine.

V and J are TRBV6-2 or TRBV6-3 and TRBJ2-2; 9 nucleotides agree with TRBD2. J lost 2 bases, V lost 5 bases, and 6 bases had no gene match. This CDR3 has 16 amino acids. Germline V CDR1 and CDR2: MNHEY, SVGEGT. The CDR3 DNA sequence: TGTGCCAGCAGTCTCCGACTAGCGGTAAACACCGGGGAGCTGTTTTTT. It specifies CASSLRLAVNTGELFF.

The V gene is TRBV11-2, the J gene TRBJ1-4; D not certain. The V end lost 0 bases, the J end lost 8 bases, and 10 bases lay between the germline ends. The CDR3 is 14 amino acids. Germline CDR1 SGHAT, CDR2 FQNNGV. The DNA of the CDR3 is TGTGCCAGCAGCTTAGAGCGTCATTCCGAAAAACTGTTTTTT. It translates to CASSLERHSEKLFF. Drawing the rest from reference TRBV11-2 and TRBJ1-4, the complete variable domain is EAGVAQSPRYKIIEKRQSVAFWCNPISGHATLYWYQQILGQGPKLLIQFQNNGVVDDSQLPKDRFSAERLKGVDSTLKIQPAKLEDSAVYLCASSLERHSEKLFFGSGTQLSVL.

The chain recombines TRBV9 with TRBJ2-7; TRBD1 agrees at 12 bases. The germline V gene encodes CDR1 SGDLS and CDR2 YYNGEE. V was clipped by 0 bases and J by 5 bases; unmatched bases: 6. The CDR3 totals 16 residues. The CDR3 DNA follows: TGTGCCAGCAGCGTAGATCCGGGACAGGGGGCTCACGAGCAGTACTTC. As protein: CASSVDPGQGAHEQYF.

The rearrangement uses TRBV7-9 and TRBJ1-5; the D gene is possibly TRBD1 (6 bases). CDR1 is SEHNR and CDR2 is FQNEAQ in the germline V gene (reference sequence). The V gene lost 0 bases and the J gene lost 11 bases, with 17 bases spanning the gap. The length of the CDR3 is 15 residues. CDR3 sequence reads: CASSLAQGHSEAQHF. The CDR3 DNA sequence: TGTGCCAGCAGCTTAGCACAGGGTCACTCCGAGGCCCAGCATTTT.

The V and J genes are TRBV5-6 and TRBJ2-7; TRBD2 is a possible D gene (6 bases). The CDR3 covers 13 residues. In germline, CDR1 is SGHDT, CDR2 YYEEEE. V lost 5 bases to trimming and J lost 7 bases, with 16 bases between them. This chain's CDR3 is CASRLAGAGEQYF. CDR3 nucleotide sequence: TGTGCCAGCAGACTGGCCGGGGCGGGGGAGCAGTACTTC.

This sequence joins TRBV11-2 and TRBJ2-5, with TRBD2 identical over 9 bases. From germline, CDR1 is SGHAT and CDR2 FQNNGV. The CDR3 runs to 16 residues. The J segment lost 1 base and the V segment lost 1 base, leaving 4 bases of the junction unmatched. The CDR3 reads CASSLVSGGRQETQYF. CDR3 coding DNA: TGTGCCAGCAGCTTAGTGAGCGGGGGGCGCCAAGAGACCCAGTACTTC.

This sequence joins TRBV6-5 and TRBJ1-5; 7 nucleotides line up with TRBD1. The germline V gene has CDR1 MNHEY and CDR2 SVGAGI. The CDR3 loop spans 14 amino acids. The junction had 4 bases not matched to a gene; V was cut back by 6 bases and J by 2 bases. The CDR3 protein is CASRQGNGNQPQHF. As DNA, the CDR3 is TGTGCCAGCAGACAGGGGAACGGCAATCAGCCCCAGCATTTT.

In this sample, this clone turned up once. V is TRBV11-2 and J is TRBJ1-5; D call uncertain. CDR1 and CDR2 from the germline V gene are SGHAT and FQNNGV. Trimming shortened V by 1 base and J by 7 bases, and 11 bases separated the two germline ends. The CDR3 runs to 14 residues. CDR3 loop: CASSLVGGNQPQHF. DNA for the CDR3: TGTGCCAGCAGCTTAGTGGGTGGGAACCAGCCCCAGCATTTT.

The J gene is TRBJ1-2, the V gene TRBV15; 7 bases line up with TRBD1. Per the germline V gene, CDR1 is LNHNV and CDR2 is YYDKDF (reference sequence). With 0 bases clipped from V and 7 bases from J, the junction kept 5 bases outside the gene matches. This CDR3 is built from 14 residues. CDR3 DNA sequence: TGTGCCACCAGCAGAGATTTCGACAGGGTTGGCTACACCTTC. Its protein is CATSRDFDRVGYTF. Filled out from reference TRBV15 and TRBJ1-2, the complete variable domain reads DAMVIQNPRYQVTQFGKPVTLSCSQTLNHNVMYWYQQKSSQAPKLLFHYYDKDFNNEADTPDNFQSRRPNTSFCFLDIRSPGLGDTAMYLCATSRDFDRVGYTFGSGTRLTVV.

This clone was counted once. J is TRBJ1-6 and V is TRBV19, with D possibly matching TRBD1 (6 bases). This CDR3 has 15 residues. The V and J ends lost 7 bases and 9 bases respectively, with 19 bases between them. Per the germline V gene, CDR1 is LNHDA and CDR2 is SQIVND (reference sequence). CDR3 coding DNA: TGTGCCAGTACCCCGGCTAACAGGGACGGTTCACCCCTCCACTTT. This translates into CASTPANRDGSPLHF.

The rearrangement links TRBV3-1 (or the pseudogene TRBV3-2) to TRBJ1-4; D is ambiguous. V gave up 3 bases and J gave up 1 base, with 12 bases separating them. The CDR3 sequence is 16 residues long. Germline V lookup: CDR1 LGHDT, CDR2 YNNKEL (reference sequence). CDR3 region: CASSHGPFLTNEKLFF. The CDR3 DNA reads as TGTGCCAGCAGCCATGGCCCTTTCCTAACTAATGAAAAACTGTTTTTT.

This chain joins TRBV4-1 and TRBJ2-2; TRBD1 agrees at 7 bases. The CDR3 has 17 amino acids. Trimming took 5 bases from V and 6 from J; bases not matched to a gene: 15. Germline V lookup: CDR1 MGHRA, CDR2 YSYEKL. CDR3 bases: TGCGCCAGCAGCTCCGGAGTGAACAGGGGAGCCGCCGGGGAGCTGTTTTTT. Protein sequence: CASSSGVNRGAAGELFF.

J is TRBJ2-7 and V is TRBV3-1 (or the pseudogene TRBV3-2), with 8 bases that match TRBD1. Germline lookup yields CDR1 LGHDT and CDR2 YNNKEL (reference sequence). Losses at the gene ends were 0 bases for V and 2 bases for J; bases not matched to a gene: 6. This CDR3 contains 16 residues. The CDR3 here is CASSQERQGPPYEQYF. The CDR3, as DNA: TGTGCCAGCAGCCAAGAAAGACAGGGGCCTCCCTACGAGCAGTACTTC.

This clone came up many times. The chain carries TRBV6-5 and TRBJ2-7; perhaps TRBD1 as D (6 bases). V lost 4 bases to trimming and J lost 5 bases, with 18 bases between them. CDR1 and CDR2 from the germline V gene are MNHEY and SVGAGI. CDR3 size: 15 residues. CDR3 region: CASSSSWTEMDEQYF. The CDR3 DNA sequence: TGTGCCAGCAGTTCTAGTTGGACAGAGATGGACGAGCAGTACTTC.

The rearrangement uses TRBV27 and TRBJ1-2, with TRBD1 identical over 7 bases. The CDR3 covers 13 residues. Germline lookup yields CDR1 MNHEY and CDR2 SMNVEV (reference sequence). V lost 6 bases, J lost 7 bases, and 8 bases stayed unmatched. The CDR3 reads CASSPTGAGGYTF. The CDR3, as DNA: TGTGCCAGCAGCCCTACAGGGGCCGGTGGCTACACCTTC.

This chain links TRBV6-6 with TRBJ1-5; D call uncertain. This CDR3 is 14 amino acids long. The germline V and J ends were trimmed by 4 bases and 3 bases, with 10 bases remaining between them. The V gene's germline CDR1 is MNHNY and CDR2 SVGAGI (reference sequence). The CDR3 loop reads CASSSRTDNQPQHF. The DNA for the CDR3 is TGTGCCAGCAGTTCAAGGACGGACAATCAGCCCCAGCATTTT.

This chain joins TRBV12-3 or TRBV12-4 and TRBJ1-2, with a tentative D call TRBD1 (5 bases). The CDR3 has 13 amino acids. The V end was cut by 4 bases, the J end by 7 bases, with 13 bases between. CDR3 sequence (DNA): TGTGCCAGCAGTTCCAGGGACGTGGGTGGCTACACCTTC. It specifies CASSSRDVGGYTF.

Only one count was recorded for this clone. In DNA, the CDR3 is TGTGCCACAGGGGGCTACACCTTC. This gives the protein CATGGYTF. This sequence joins TRBV7-9 and TRBJ1-2; possible D gene TRBD1, 5 bases. From germline, CDR1 is SEHNR and CDR2 FQNEAQ (reference sequence). The CDR3 has 8 residues. V was clipped by 10 bases and J by 8 bases, with 5 bases between them.

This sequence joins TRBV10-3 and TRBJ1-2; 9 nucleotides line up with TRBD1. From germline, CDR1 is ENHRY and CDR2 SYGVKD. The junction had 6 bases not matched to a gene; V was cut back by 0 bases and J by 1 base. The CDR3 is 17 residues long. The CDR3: CAISESGTGYFNYGYTF. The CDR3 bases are TGTGCCATCAGTGAGTCCGGGACAGGGTATTTTAACTATGGCTACACCTTC.

CDR3 bases: TGTGCCAGCAGTTTAACCGGTTTTACCTACGAGCAGTACTTC. Protein product: CASSLTGFTYEQYF. The chain is built from TRBV28 and TRBJ2-7; D not certain. The CDR3 spans 14 residues. V was cut by 2 bases and J by 2 bases, with 10 bases left in between. The germline gives CDR1 MDHEN, CDR2 SYDVKM.

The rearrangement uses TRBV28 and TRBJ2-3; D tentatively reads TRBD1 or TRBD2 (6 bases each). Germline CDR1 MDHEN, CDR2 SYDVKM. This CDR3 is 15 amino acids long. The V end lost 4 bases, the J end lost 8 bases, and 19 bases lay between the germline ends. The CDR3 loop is CASSWLLAPRGTQYF. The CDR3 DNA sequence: TGTGCCAGCAGTTGGCTTCTAGCGCCCAGGGGTACGCAGTATTTT.

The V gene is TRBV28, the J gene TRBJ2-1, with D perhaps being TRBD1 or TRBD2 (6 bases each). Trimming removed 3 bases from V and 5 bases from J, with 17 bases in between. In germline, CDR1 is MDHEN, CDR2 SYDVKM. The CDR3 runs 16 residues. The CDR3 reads CASSFLVRGRHNEQFF. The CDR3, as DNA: TGTGCCAGCAGTTTCCTAGTTCGGGGGCGTCACAATGAGCAGTTCTTC.

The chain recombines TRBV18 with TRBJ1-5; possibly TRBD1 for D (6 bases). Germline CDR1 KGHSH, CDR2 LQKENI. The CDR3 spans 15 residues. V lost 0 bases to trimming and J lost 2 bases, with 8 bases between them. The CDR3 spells CASSPPSGGNQPQHF. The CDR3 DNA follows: TGTGCCAGCTCACCACCGTCAGGGGGCAATCAGCCCCAGCATTTT.

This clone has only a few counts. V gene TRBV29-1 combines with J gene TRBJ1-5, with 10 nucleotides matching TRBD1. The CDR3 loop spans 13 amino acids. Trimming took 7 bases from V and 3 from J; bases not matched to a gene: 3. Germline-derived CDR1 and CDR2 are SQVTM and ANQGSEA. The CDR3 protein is CSAGQGTNQPQHF. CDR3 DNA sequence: TGCAGCGCGGGACAGGGGACCAATCAGCCCCAGCATTTT.

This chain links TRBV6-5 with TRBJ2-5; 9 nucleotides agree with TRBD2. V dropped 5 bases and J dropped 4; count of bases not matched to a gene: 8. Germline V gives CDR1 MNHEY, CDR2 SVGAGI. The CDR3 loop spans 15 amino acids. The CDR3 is CASSITRGLAETQYF. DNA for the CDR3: TGTGCCAGCAGTATAACCAGGGGACTAGCAGAGACCCAGTACTTC.

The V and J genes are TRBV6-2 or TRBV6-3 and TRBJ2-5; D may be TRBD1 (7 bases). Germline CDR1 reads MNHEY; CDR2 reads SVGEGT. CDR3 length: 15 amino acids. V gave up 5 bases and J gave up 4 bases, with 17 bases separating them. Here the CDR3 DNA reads TGTGCCAGCAGTGGACTAAGGGGGCTGGGAGAGACCCAGTACTTC. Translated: CASSGLRGLGETQYF.

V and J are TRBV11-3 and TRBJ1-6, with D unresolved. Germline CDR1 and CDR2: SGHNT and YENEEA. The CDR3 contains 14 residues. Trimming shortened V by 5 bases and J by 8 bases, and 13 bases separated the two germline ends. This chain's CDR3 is CASSQGQKDSPLHF. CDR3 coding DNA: TGTGCCAGCAGCCAAGGGCAAAAGGATTCACCCCTCCACTTT.